Below are 25 T cell receptor beta chains sequenced from a single sample in a study of T cells in Graves' hyperthyroidism and ophthalmopathy. What was amplified from RNA transcripts were TCR beta CDR3 regions. TCR CDR3 underwent first-round RT-PCR with the HTBI primer set. TCRdb ran MiXCR on the multiplex PCR reads and lists one entry per CDR3 protein. Here the sample spans about 350,000 distinct CDR3 sequences, roughly 13% being singletons. The sequencing sample was made of blood. These receptors were obtained from a woman aged 25 to 45 with Graves' hyperthyroidism.

This clonotype was detected ten times or more. The rearrangement joins TRBV20-1 to TRBJ2-1, with 8 bases identical to TRBD2. With V trimmed by 3 bases and J by 7 bases, 17 bases remained unmatched. The germline V gene has CDR1 DFQATT and CDR2 SNEGSKA (reference sequence). CDR3 size: 17 residues. CDR3 residues: CSARIPFREGLPNEQFF. The CDR3 DNA reads as TGCAGTGCTAGGATCCCTTTTCGGGAGGGGCTCCCGAATGAGCAGTTCTTC.

This clonotype was recorded many times. This chain joins TRBV10-1 and TRBJ2-7; D not resolved. Trimming shortened V by 5 bases and J by 3 bases, and 8 bases separated the two germline ends. Germline V gene lookup returns CDR1 WNHNN and CDR2 SYGVQD (reference sequence). This CDR3 has 12 amino acids. CDR3 DNA: TGCGCCAGCAGTCGAACGAACTACGAGCAGTACTTC. Translating it yields CASSRTNYEQYF.

This clonotype has just a few counts. V usage is TRBV30 and J usage is TRBJ2-1; no clear D gene. This CDR3 comprises 12 residues. V lost 8 bases to trimming and J lost 3 bases, with 11 bases between them. The germline V gene encodes CDR1 GTSNPN and CDR2 SVGIG (reference sequence). The CDR3 sequence: CAGQYVYNEQFF. The CDR3 DNA sequence: TGTGCCGGGCAATACGTCTACAATGAGCAGTTCTTC. The full variable domain, in which reference TRBV30 and TRBJ2-1 provide the parts outside the CDR3, is SQTIHQWPATLVQPVGSPLSLECTVEGTSNPNLYWYRQAAGRGLQLLFYSVGIGQISSEVPQNLSASRPQDRQFILSSKKLLLSDSGFYLCAGQYVYNEQFFGPGTRLTVL.

The genes are TRBV30 and TRBJ2-3; 9 bases fit TRBD1. This CDR3 spans 15 amino acids. V was pared by 1 base and J by 2 bases, with 4 bases of the junction left unmatched. Germline values: CDR1 GTSNPN, CDR2 SVGIG (reference sequence). CDR3 residues: CAWSDTGGNTDTQYF. CDR3 nucleotide sequence: TGTGCCTGGAGTGACACAGGGGGCAACACAGATACGCAGTATTTT.

This clonotype was seen many times. The V gene is TRBV20-1, the J gene TRBJ2-5; possible D gene TRBD2, 5 bases. Germline V lookup: CDR1 DFQATT, CDR2 SNEGSKA (reference sequence). The CDR3 is made up of 16 amino acids. V gave up 3 bases and J gave up 5 bases, with 22 bases separating them. This CDR3 is CSARAPVAPLGETQYF. As DNA, the CDR3 is TGCAGTGCTAGGGCCCCCGTAGCGCCCCTCGGGGAGACCCAGTACTTC.

This clonotype was found many times. The V gene is TRBV19, the J gene TRBJ2-5; the D is unclear. This CDR3 region has 15 residues. The V end lost 3 bases, the J end lost 4 bases, and 15 bases lay between the germline ends. Germline V lookup: CDR1 LNHDA, CDR2 SQIVND (reference sequence). The CDR3 nucleotides are TGTGCCAGTAGTATCCTTTCTACAAGTCGAGAGACCCAGTACTTC. As protein: CASSILSTSRETQYF.

The V call is TRBV20-1, the J call TRBJ1-1, with TRBD1 matching 7 bases. Trimming removed 0 bases from V and 1 base from J; junction bases left unmatched: 8. The germline gives CDR1 DFQATT, CDR2 SNEGSKA (reference sequence). The CDR3 is 16 amino acids. The CDR3, as DNA: TGCAGTGCTAGAGACCTCAGGACAGGAAGGAACACTGAAGCTTTCTTT. As protein: CSARDLRTGRNTEAFF.

This clonotype was observed a handful of times. This chain joins TRBV7-2 and TRBJ1-1; TRBD1 agrees at 10 bases. CDR1 is SGHTA and CDR2 is FQGNSA in the germline V gene. The CDR3 is 17 residues long. With 5 bases clipped from V and 1 base from J, the junction kept 10 bases outside the gene matches. The CDR3 reads CASSPRDRGGGNTEAFF. The CDR3 coding sequence is TGTGCCAGCAGCCCTCGGGACAGGGGTGGGGGGAACACTGAAGCTTTCTTT.

Many counts were recorded for this clonotype. The V and J genes are TRBV27 and TRBJ1-5; D perhaps matches TRBD1 (6 bases). Deletions cut 6 bases from V and 6 bases from J, with 15 bases between. The length of the CDR3 is 14 residues. The V gene's germline CDR1 is MNHEY and CDR2 SMNVEV (reference sequence). CDR3: CASSRIQGGQPQHF. The CDR3 nucleotides are TGTGCCAGCAGCCGTATACAGGGAGGTCAGCCCCAGCATTTT.

This clonotype has only a few counts. The rearrangement joins TRBV28 to TRBJ1-1; no definite D call. The CDR3 length is 11 residues. Germline CDR1 is MDHEN and CDR2 is SYDVKM. V lost 5 bases and J lost 7, with 8 bases in between. Written as DNA, the CDR3 is TGTGCCAGCAGTCCAAGGAGTGAAGCTTTCTTT. Translated: CASSPRSEAFF.

This clonotype was recorded a few times. The chain recombines TRBV9 with TRBJ1-6; 8 positions agree with TRBD1. V gave up 2 bases and J gave up 10 bases; unmatched junction bases: 8. CDR1 SGDLS and CDR2 YYNGEE come from the germline V gene. CDR3 length equals 15 residues. In DNA, the CDR3 is TGTGCCAGCAGCGTGCGAGGGACAGGACTATCACCCCTCCACTTT. It specifies CASSVRGTGLSPLHF.

This sequence joins TRBV2 and TRBJ1-4; TRBD1 is a possible D gene (6 bases). This CDR3 spans 12 amino acids. CDR1 SNHLY and CDR2 FYNNEI come from the germline V gene. V lost 5 bases to trimming and J lost 8 bases, with 9 bases between them. Here the CDR3 reads CASSRTAEKLFF. CDR3 DNA sequence: TGTGCCAGCAGTAGGACAGCGGAAAAACTGTTTTTT.

Concerning this clonotype itself: This may stem from a read error, because a much larger clone lies one nucleotide away. V usage is TRBV29-1 and J usage is TRBJ2-1; D is possibly TRBD2 (5 bases). Germline V gene data show CDR1 as SQVTM and CDR2 as ANQGSEA. V lost 2 bases to trimming and J lost 3 bases, with 14 bases between them. The CDR3 has 15 amino acids. CDR3 protein: CSVESISGNYNEQFF. The CDR3 DNA sequence: TGCAGCGTTGAAAGTATATCGGGGAACTACAATGAGCAGTTCTTC.

The chain is built from TRBV28 and TRBJ1-5; 8 positions agree with TRBD1. The germline gives CDR1 MDHEN, CDR2 SYDVKM. J gave up 4 bases and V 4 bases, and 9 bases lay outside the gene matches. The CDR3 consists of 16 residues. The CDR3 spells CASSSTPGGGNQPQHF. The CDR3 DNA reads as TGTGCCAGCAGTTCAACACCAGGGGGCGGGAATCAGCCCCAGCATTTT. The full variable domain, its missing parts supplied by reference TRBV28 and TRBJ1-5, is DVKVTQSSRYLVKRTGEKVFLECVQDMDHENMFWYRQDPGLGLRLIYFSYDVKMKEKGDIPEGYSVSREKKERFSLILESASTNQTSMYLCASSSTPGGGNQPQHFGDGTRLSIL.

Only a few counts were recorded for this clonotype. The chain has TRBV20-1 and TRBJ2-4; 8 nucleotides line up with TRBD2. This CDR3 is 14 amino acids long. With 6 bases clipped from V and 3 bases from J, the junction kept 7 bases outside the gene matches. Germline loops: CDR1 DFQATT, CDR2 SNEGSKA (reference sequence). CDR3 loop: CSAPSGSNKNIQYF. DNA for the CDR3: TGCAGTGCCCCTAGCGGGTCTAACAAAAACATTCAGTACTTC.

This clonotype was observed at least ten times. The rearrangement joins TRBV10-3 to TRBJ2-7, with a weak D call TRBD2 (5 bases). This CDR3 has 18 residues. Germline CDR1 is ENHRY and CDR2 is SYGVKD. V lost 0 bases and J lost 5, with 23 bases in between. This CDR3 reads CAISESGDREGILDEQYF. CDR3 DNA: TGTGCCATCAGTGAGTCCGGGGATCGAGAAGGGATTTTGGACGAGCAGTACTTC.

This clonotype was counted between two and nine times. The chain combines TRBV6-2 or TRBV6-3 with TRBJ1-1; perhaps TRBD1 as D (5 bases). The CDR3 is made up of 16 amino acids. Germline V gene sequence: CDR1 MNHEY, CDR2 SVGEGT. V dropped 1 base and J dropped 1 base, with 13 bases sitting between them. The CDR3 loop reads CASSYLLRTGNTEAFF. The CDR3, as DNA: TGTGCCAGCAGTTACTTGTTAAGAACAGGGAACACTGAAGCTTTCTTT.

This clonotype came up a few times. This sequence joins TRBV29-1 and TRBJ2-1, with TRBD2 as a possible D gene (5 bases). Germline V gene sequence: CDR1 SQVTM, CDR2 ANQGSEA. The germline V and J ends were trimmed by 7 bases and 8 bases, with 21 bases remaining between them. The CDR3 length is 14 residues. CDR3 sequence: CSAHLGVFSHEQFF. For the CDR3, the DNA is TGCAGCGCCCACCTCGGGGTGTTTTCCCATGAGCAGTTCTTC.

This clonotype has just a few counts. The rearrangement uses TRBV20-1 and TRBJ1-1; D is uncertain. The CDR3 contains 15 residues. V shed 3 bases and J shed 0 bases, with 14 bases lying between them. The V gene's germline CDR1 is DFQATT and CDR2 SNEGSKA (reference sequence). The CDR3: CSARPATGMNTEAFF. The CDR3 region has the DNA TGCAGTGCTAGGCCCGCGACGGGGATGAACACTGAAGCTTTCTTT.

This clonotype occurred a few times. The V call is TRBV15, the J call TRBJ2-2, with 7 bases identical to TRBD1. After removal of 5 bases from V and 4 bases from J, the junction contained 7 bases not matched to a gene. CDR3 length equals 15 residues. From germline, CDR1 is LNHNV and CDR2 YYDKDF (reference sequence). The DNA for the CDR3 is TGTGCCACCAGCTCCCGGGACAGAATCACCGGGGAGCTGTTTTTT. Its translation: CATSSRDRITGELFF.

V gene TRBV6-5 combines with J gene TRBJ2-2; TRBD1 is a possible D gene (6 bases). CDR3 size: 14 residues. Germline V lookup: CDR1 MNHEY, CDR2 SVGAGI. V lost 2 bases, J lost 7 bases, and 11 bases lay in between. CDR3 loop: CASSYRGGGGELFF. The CDR3 nucleotides read TGTGCCAGCAGTTACAGAGGGGGTGGCGGGGAGCTGTTTTTT.

V and J are TRBV18 and TRBJ2-4, with D tentatively TRBD2 (6 bases). Germline CDR1 and CDR2: KGHSH and LQKENI. Trimming left V 3 bases short and J 8 bases short, with 14 bases between. The CDR3 contains 14 residues. As DNA, the CDR3 is TGTGCCAGCTCACCGTGGAGGGCTGGGGACATTCAGTACTTC. Its protein product is CASSPWRAGDIQYF.

The chain joins TRBV2 to TRBJ2-7, with 10 bases that match TRBD2. The V and J ends lost 7 bases and 0 bases, in that order; junction bases with no gene match: 3. This CDR3 is built from 14 residues. Germline CDR1 reads SNHLY; CDR2 reads FYNNEI. As DNA, the CDR3 is TGTGCCAGCATGATAGCGGGAGGCTCCTACGAGCAGTACTTC. This encodes CASMIAGGSYEQYF.

The sample holds many counts of this clonotype. The chain carries TRBV28 and TRBJ1-1; no definite D call. V was cut by 6 bases and J by 0 bases, with 11 bases left in between. Germline CDR1 is MDHEN and CDR2 is SYDVKM. CDR3 length equals 14 residues. The CDR3 nucleotides are TGTGCCAGCAGGCGCCTCAACATGAACACTGAAGCTTTCTTT. This translates into CASRRLNMNTEAFF.

V usage is TRBV5-1 and J usage is TRBJ2-6; D gene uncertain. The CDR3 has 16 residues. CDR1 is SGHRS, CDR2 YFSETQ, per germline. Deletions cut 7 bases from V and 2 bases from J, with 16 bases between. The CDR3 bases are TGCGCCAGCGGGAATGGAAATTATGCTGGGGCCAACGTCCTGACTTTC. It specifies CASGNGNYAGANVLTF.